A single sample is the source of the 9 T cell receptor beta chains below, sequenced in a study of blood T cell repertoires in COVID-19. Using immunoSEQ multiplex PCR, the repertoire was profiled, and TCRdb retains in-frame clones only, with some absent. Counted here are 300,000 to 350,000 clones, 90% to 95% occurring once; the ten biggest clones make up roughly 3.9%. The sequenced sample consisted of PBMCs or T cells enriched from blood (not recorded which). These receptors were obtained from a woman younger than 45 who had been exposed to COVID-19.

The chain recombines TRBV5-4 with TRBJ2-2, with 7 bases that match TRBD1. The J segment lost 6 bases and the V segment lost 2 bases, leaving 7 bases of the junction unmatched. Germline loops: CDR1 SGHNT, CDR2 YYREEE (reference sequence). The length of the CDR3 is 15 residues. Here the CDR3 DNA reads TGTGCCAGCAGCTTTTTGGGGCAGGGGGCCGGGGAGCTGTTTTTT. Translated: CASSFLGQGAGELFF. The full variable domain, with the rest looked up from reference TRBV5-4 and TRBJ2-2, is ETGVTQSPTHLIKTRGQQVTLRCSSQSGHNTVSWYQQALGQGPQFIFQYYREEENGRGNFPPRFSGLQFPNYSSELNVNALELDDSALYLCASSFLGQGAGELFFGEGSRLTVL.

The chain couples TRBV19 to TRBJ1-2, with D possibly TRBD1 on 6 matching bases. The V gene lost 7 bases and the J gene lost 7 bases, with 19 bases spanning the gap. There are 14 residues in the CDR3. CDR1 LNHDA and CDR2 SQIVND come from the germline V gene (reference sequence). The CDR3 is CASTTSGGVGGYTF. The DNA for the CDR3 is TGTGCCAGTACTACCTCGGGGGGCGTTGGTGGCTACACCTTC.

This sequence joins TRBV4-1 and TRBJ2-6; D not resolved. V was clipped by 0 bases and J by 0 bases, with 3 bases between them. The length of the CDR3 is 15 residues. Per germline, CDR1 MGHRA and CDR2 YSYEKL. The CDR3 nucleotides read TGCGCCAGCAGCCAAGATTACTCTGGGGCCAACGTCCTGACTTTC. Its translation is CASSQDYSGANVLTF.

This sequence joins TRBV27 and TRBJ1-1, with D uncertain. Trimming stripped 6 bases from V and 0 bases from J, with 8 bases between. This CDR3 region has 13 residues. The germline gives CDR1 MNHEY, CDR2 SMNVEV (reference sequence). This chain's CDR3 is CASRSLLNTEAFF. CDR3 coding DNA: TGTGCCAGCAGGTCCCTACTGAACACTGAAGCTTTCTTT.

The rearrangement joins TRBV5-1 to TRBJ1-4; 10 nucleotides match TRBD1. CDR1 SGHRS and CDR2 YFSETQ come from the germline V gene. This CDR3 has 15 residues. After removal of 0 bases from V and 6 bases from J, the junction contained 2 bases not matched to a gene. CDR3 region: CASSLAGTGDEKLFF. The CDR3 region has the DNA TGCGCCAGCAGCTTGGCGGGGACAGGGGATGAAAAACTGTTTTTT.

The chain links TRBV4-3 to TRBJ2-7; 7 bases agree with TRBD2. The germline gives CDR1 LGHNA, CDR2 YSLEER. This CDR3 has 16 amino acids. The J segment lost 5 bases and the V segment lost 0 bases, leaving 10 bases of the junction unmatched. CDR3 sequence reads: CASSQDRQGGAHEQYF. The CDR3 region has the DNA TGCGCCAGCAGCCAAGATAGGCAGGGAGGGGCCCACGAGCAGTACTTC.

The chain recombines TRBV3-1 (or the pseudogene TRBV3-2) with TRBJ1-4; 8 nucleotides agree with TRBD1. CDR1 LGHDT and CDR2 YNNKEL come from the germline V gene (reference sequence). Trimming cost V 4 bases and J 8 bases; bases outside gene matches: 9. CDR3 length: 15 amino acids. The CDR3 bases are TGTGCCAGCAGCCTCCGGACAGGGAGTGGCGAAAAACTGTTTTTT. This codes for CASSLRTGSGEKLFF.

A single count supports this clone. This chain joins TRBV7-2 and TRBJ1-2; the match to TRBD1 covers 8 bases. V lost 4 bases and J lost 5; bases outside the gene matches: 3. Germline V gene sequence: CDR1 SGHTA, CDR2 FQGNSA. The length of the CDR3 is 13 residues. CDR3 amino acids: CASSWGQEYGYTF. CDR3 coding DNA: TGTGCCAGCAGCTGGGGACAGGAGTATGGCTACACCTTC.

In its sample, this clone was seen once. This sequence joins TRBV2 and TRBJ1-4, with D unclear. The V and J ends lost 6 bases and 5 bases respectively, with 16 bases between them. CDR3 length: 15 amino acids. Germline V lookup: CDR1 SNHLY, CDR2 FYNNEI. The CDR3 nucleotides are TGTGCCAGCAGAGGAGCCGGCCAGAGAAATGAAAAACTGTTTTTT. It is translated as CASRGAGQRNEKLFF.